This T cell receptor beta chain was recorded in a study of human T cells and chemical hapten exposure. Study details: Small differences in pooled library volume mainly drove the variation in TCR yields per sample.

Note on this clonotype: Its specificity is unknown.

The total RNA was obtained from whole blood that was not fractionated. Unique molecular identifiers were attached to individual cDNA molecules within the library. Original handling: The median was approximately 89,000 TCRs per sample, ranging roughly 20,000 to 690,600. TCRdb reanalysed the 5' RACE reads using MiXCR and keeps one entry per CDR3 protein. The V and J calls come from TCRdb's annotation, not from the publication. The table records more than 75,000 distinct CDR3 sequences, 15% to 20% of them present only once. Study observations and caveats: TCRs above 1 in 1000 frequency stayed constant with DPC sensitization.

Germline values: CDR1 MNHNY, CDR2 SVGAGI (reference sequence). CDR3 size: 15 residues. Trimming took 8 bases from V and 0 from J; bases not matched to a gene: 2. The chain combines TRBV6-6 with TRBJ1-6; 9 nucleotides match TRBD1. The sequence was obtained from a female donor in good health. The CDR3 loop reads CASGQGSSYNSPLHF. In DNA, the CDR3 is TGTGCCAGCGGACAGGGGAGCTCCTATAATTCACCCCTCCACTTT.